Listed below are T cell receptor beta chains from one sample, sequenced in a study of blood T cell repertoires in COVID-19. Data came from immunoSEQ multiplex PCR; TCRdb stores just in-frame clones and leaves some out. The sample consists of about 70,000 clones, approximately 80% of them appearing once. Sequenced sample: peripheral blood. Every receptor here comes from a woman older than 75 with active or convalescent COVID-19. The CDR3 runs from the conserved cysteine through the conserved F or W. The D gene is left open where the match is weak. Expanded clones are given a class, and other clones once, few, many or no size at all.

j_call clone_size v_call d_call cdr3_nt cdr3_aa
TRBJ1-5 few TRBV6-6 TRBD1 TGTGCCAGCAGTGACAGGGGGTACGAGCCCCAGCATTTT CASSDRGYEPQHF
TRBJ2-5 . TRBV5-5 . TGTGCCAGCAGCTCCGTAGGACTTGACCAAGAGACCCAGTACTTC CASSSVGLDQETQYF
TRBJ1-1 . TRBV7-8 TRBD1 TGTGCCAGCAGCTTAGAGGACAGGCCGAACACTGAAGCTTTCTTT CASSLEDRPNTEAFF
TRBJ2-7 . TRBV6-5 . TGTGCCAGTCGCGGGGGCCCCCACGAGCAGTACTTC CASRGGPHEQYF
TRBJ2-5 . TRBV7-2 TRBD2 TGTGCCAGCAGCTTGAGACCGGGACTAGCGGGAGGGCCTCGGGAGACCCAGTACTTC CASSLRPGLAGGPRETQYF
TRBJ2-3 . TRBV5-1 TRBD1 TGCGCCAGCAGCTTGGTCAACGGACAGGGATATACGCAGTATTTT CASSLVNGQGYTQYF
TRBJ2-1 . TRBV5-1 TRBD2 TGCGCCAGCAGCTTGGTCAGCGGGAGTTCGGGGGAGCAGTTCTTC CASSLVSGSSGEQFF
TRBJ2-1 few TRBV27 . TGTGCCAGCAGTCCACAGGGCTCCTACAATGAGCAGTTCTTC CASSPQGSYNEQFF
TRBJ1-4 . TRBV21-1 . TGTGCCAGCAAAGCAAACACCGCGAAAGACCGGCAGTACGGGGGTGAAAAACTGTTTTTT CASKANTAKDRQYGGEKLFF
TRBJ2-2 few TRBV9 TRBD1 TGTGCCAGCAGCCTGGGGACAGGGGACACCGGGGAGCTGTTTTTT CASSLGTGDTGELFF
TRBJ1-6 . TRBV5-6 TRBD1 TGTGCCAGCAGCTCCGGACAGGGGAGTTCACCCCTCCACTTT CASSSGQGSSPLHF
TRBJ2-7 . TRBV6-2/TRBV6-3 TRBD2 TGTGCCAGCAGCCCTCTCACTAGCGGGAACGAGCAGTACTTC CASSPLTSGNEQYF
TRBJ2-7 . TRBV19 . TGTGCCAGTAGTATTATGGGGGGCGAGCAGTACTTC CASSIMGGEQYF
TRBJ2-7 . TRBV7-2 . TGTGCCAGCAGCTTGCGTCAGGGTTGGGACGAGCAGTACTTC CASSLRQGWDEQYF
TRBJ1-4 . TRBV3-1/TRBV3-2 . TGTGCCAGCAGCCAACAGGAAAAGAATGAAAAACTGTTTTTT CASSQQEKNEKLFF
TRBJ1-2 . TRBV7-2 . TGTGCCAGCAGCTTAACGGTGTTCAGCGACCATGAAAATGGCTACACCTTC CASSLTVFSDHENGYTF
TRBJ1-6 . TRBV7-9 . TGTGCCAGCAGCTTATTCAGGGGTTTGGGAAATAATTCACCCCTCCACTTT CASSLFRGLGNNSPLHF
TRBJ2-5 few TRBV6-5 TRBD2 TGTGCCAGCCGAGCGGGACGGGAGACCCAGTACTTC CASRAGRETQYF
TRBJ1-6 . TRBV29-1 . TGCAGCGTTGGGGCGGGGGTTGGGTCACCCCTCCACTTT CSVGAGVGSPLHF
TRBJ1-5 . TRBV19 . TGTGCCAGTAGTCATCCCAGGGACTTTCAGCATTTT CASSHPRDFQHF
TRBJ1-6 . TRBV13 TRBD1 TGTGCCAGCAGCTCCCGGGACAGGGGGCTAAAGGTCCACTTT CASSSRDRGLKVHF
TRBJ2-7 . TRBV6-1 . TGTGCCAGCAGTGAACGCCCTAGCTCCTACGAGCAGTACTTC CASSERPSSYEQYF
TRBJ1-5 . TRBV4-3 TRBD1 TGCGCCAGCAGCCAAGATCTACCCAGCAGGGGGCTAGGACAGCCCCAGCATTTT CASSQDLPSRGLGQPQHF
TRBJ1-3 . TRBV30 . TGTGCCTGGAGTGCCAGGGCCCGGGGAAACACCATATATTTT CAWSARARGNTIYF
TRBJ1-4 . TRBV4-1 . TGCGCCAGCAGCCAAGAGGTGGAGACTGCAACTAATGAAAAACTGTTTTTT CASSQEVETATNEKLFF